This is a list of T cell receptor beta chains from one sample in a study of blood T cell repertoires in COVID-19. The method was immunoSEQ multiplex PCR; TCRdb's version includes in-frame clones alone and lacks a portion of them. Of around 230,000 clones in the sample, about nine tenths are singletons; the top ten hold 3% to 4.5%. The sequenced sample was PBMCs or T cells enriched from blood (not recorded which). These receptors were taken from a middle-aged woman with acute COVID-19. Each CDR3 is given with its conserved first and last residue. The D gene is left open where the match is weak. A clone size is listed for some rows: how often the clone was seen (once, few, many), or a class if it is expanded.

clone_size: NA
j_call: TRBJ2-1
v_call: TRBV7-9
d_call: TRBD2
cdr3_aa: CASSLMGLATYNEQFF
cdr3_nt: TGTGCCAGCAGCTTAATGGGACTAGCGACCTACAATGAGCAGTTCTTC

clone_size: NA
j_call: TRBJ1-5
v_call: TRBV5-8
d_call: NA
cdr3_aa: CASSLAGLGSNQPQHF
cdr3_nt: TGTGCCAGCAGCTTGGCGGGGTTAGGGAGCAATCAGCCCCAGCATTTT

clone_size: NA
j_call: TRBJ2-6
v_call: TRBV5-1
d_call: TRBD1
cdr3_aa: CASSSGAGTASGANVLTF
cdr3_nt: TGCGCCAGCAGCTCGGGTGCAGGGACAGCCTCTGGGGCCAACGTCCTGACTTTC

clone_size: NA
j_call: TRBJ2-1
v_call: TRBV5-1
d_call: TRBD2
cdr3_aa: CASSRGLVSREQFF
cdr3_nt: TGCGCCAGCAGCCGGGGACTAGTTTCTCGTGAGCAGTTCTTC

clone_size: NA
j_call: TRBJ1-2
v_call: TRBV27
d_call: NA
cdr3_aa: CASSKTVSYGYTF
cdr3_nt: TGTGCCAGCTCGAAAACAGTATCCTATGGCTACACCTTC

clone_size: NA
j_call: TRBJ2-5
v_call: TRBV7-2
d_call: TRBD2
cdr3_aa: CASSLGSLAGVGETQYF
cdr3_nt: TGTGCCAGCAGCTTAGGTTCGTTAGCGGGGGTAGGAGAGACCCAGTACTTC

clone_size: NA
j_call: TRBJ2-3
v_call: TRBV5-1
d_call: TRBD2
cdr3_aa: CASSGRTSGGTDTQYF
cdr3_nt: TGCGCCAGCAGTGGAAGGACTAGCGGGGGAACAGATACGCAGTATTTT

clone_size: few
j_call: TRBJ1-2
v_call: TRBV6-5
d_call: NA
cdr3_aa: CATFPERHGQYGYTF
cdr3_nt: TGTGCCACCTTCCCCGAACGTCATGGACAATATGGCTACACCTTC

clone_size: once
j_call: TRBJ2-1
v_call: TRBV4-1
d_call: TRBD2
cdr3_aa: CASSQSGSGGEMQFF
cdr3_nt: TGCGCCAGCAGCCAGTCCGGTAGCGGGGGGGAAATGCAGTTCTTC

clone_size: NA
j_call: TRBJ1-2
v_call: TRBV27
d_call: TRBD1
cdr3_aa: CASSLSSGGYGYTF
cdr3_nt: TGTGCCAGCAGTTTATCGTCAGGGGGCTATGGCTACACCTTC

clone_size: few
j_call: TRBJ1-1
v_call: TRBV2
d_call: TRBD1
cdr3_aa: CASKDRGGDTEAFF
cdr3_nt: TGTGCCAGCAAGGACAGGGGTGGGGACACTGAAGCTTTCTTT

clone_size: NA
j_call: TRBJ1-1
v_call: TRBV27
d_call: NA
cdr3_aa: CASSPIRQTLNTEAFF
cdr3_nt: TGTGCCAGCAGTCCAATACGACAGACCCTAAACACTGAAGCTTTCTTT

clone_size: NA
j_call: TRBJ2-1
v_call: TRBV27
d_call: TRBD1
cdr3_aa: CASSFMDRPNNEQFF
cdr3_nt: TGTGCCAGCAGTTTCATGGACAGGCCCAACAATGAGCAGTTCTTC

clone_size: NA
j_call: TRBJ1-3
v_call: TRBV9
d_call: NA
cdr3_aa: CASSFTGTSGNTIYF
cdr3_nt: TGTGCCAGCAGCTTTACAGGAACATCTGGAAACACCATATATTTT

clone_size: NA
j_call: TRBJ1-6
v_call: TRBV6-5
d_call: TRBD1
cdr3_aa: CASSSTGQGSPLHF
cdr3_nt: TGTGCCAGCAGTTCGACAGGGCAGGGTTCACCCCTCCACTTT

clone_size: NA
j_call: TRBJ1-2
v_call: TRBV6-1
d_call: NA
cdr3_aa: CASSEGVDRNYGYTF
cdr3_nt: TGTGCCAGCAGTGAAGGGGTTGACAGGAACTATGGCTACACCTTC

clone_size: NA
j_call: TRBJ2-6
v_call: TRBV6-2/TRBV6-3
d_call: NA
cdr3_aa: CASSLRSGANVLTF
cdr3_nt: TGTGCCAGCAGTTTGCGGTCCGGGGCCAACGTCCTGACTTTC

clone_size: NA
j_call: TRBJ1-2
v_call: TRBV13
d_call: NA
cdr3_aa: CASSLATEYGYTF
cdr3_nt: TGTGCCAGCAGCTTAGCGACTGAATATGGCTACACCTTC

clone_size: NA
j_call: TRBJ2-5
v_call: TRBV6-7
d_call: NA
cdr3_aa: CASSYQGQGQETQYF
cdr3_nt: TGTGCCAGCAGTTACCAGGGACAAGGCCAAGAGACCCAGTACTTC

clone_size: NA
j_call: TRBJ2-1
v_call: TRBV18
d_call: NA
cdr3_aa: CASSSDSNNEQFF
cdr3_nt: TGTGCCAGCTCGAGCGACAGCAACAATGAGCAGTTCTTC

clone_size: NA
j_call: TRBJ2-3
v_call: TRBV19
d_call: TRBD2
cdr3_aa: CASSTPTSGGPDTQYF
cdr3_nt: TGTGCCAGTAGTACACCTACTAGCGGGGGGCCAGATACGCAGTATTTT

clone_size: NA
j_call: TRBJ1-5
v_call: TRBV19
d_call: TRBD1
cdr3_aa: CASSTGTGPNQPQHF
cdr3_nt: TGTGCCAGTAGTACGGGGACAGGTCCTAATCAGCCCCAGCATTTT

clone_size: NA
j_call: TRBJ2-1
v_call: TRBV18
d_call: TRBD2
cdr3_aa: CASSPMGLDNEQFF
cdr3_nt: TGTGCCAGCTCACCAATGGGACTAGACAATGAGCAGTTCTTC

clone_size: NA
j_call: TRBJ2-3
v_call: TRBV7-2
d_call: NA
cdr3_aa: CASSLVGADTQYF
cdr3_nt: TGTGCCAGCAGCTTAGTAGGGGCAGATACGCAGTATTTT

clone_size: NA
j_call: TRBJ1-4
v_call: TRBV7-9
d_call: TRBD1
cdr3_aa: CASKPEPGQGPYDNEKLFF
cdr3_nt: TGTGCCAGCAAGCCCGAGCCGGGACAGGGCCCTTATGATAATGAAAAACTGTTTTTT

clone_size: NA
j_call: TRBJ1-2
v_call: TRBV18
d_call: NA
cdr3_aa: CASSRQFGYTF
cdr3_nt: TGTGCCAGCTCCCGACAGTTTGGCTACACCTTC

clone_size: NA
j_call: TRBJ1-1
v_call: TRBV30
d_call: TRBD1
cdr3_aa: CAWSSTGGGFQRKAFF
cdr3_nt: TGTGCCTGGAGTTCAACAGGGGGTGGGTTCCAAAGGAAAGCTTTCTTT

clone_size: NA
j_call: TRBJ2-1
v_call: TRBV5-1
d_call: NA
cdr3_aa: CASSSGITQLYNEQFF
cdr3_nt: TGCGCCAGCAGCTCGGGAATTACGCAACTTTACAATGAGCAGTTCTTC

clone_size: NA
j_call: TRBJ1-2
v_call: TRBV30
d_call: TRBD1
cdr3_aa: CAWNLLSGGENYGYTF
cdr3_nt: TGTGCCTGGAACTTACTTTCAGGGGGAGAAAACTATGGCTACACCTTC

clone_size: NA
j_call: TRBJ1-6
v_call: TRBV19
d_call: TRBD1
cdr3_aa: CASSIAGTGGSPLHF
cdr3_nt: TGTGCCAGTAGTATAGCCGGGACAGGGGGTTCACCCCTCCACTTT

clone_size: NA
j_call: TRBJ1-2
v_call: TRBV7-9
d_call: NA
cdr3_aa: CASTRSGGYHGYTF
cdr3_nt: TGTGCCAGCACCCGAAGTGGGGGGTACCATGGCTACACCTTC

clone_size: NA
j_call: TRBJ2-3
v_call: TRBV2
d_call: NA
cdr3_aa: CASSGSYTDTQYF
cdr3_nt: TGTGCCAGCTCCGGGAGCTACACAGATACGCAGTATTTT

clone_size: NA
j_call: TRBJ1-2
v_call: TRBV2
d_call: NA
cdr3_aa: CASSEPGNYGYTF
cdr3_nt: TGTGCCAGCAGTGAACCGGGGAACTATGGCTACACCTTC

clone_size: NA
j_call: TRBJ2-7
v_call: TRBV20-1
d_call: TRBD2
cdr3_aa: CSASSTGPGGEQYF
cdr3_nt: TGCAGTGCTAGTTCCACCGGACCGGGGGGAGAGCAGTACTTC

clone_size: NA
j_call: TRBJ2-5
v_call: TRBV7-3
d_call: NA
cdr3_aa: CASSLMSWTDQETQYF
cdr3_nt: TGTGCCAGCAGCTTAATGTCGTGGACAGATCAAGAGACCCAGTACTTC

clone_size: NA
j_call: TRBJ1-5
v_call: TRBV18
d_call: TRBD1
cdr3_aa: CASSPRGGGGGNQPQHF
cdr3_nt: TGTGCCAGCTCACCACGGGGAGGAGGGGGCGGCAATCAGCCCCAGCATTTT

clone_size: NA
j_call: TRBJ1-2
v_call: TRBV2
d_call: NA
cdr3_aa: CASSELRTRGYTF
cdr3_nt: TGTGCCAGCAGTGAACTACGGACTCGGGGCTACACCTTC

clone_size: NA
j_call: TRBJ2-7
v_call: TRBV7-3
d_call: TRBD2
cdr3_aa: CASSLGPGTSDEQYF
cdr3_nt: TGTGCCAGCAGCTTGGGTCCCGGGACTAGCGACGAGCAGTACTTC

clone_size: NA
j_call: TRBJ2-3
v_call: TRBV27
d_call: TRBD1
cdr3_aa: CASSLLGTGPGTDTQYF
cdr3_nt: TGTGCCAGCAGTCTTCTAGGGACAGGGCCGGGCACAGATACGCAGTATTTT

clone_size: NA
j_call: TRBJ1-4
v_call: TRBV5-1
d_call: TRBD1
cdr3_aa: CASSFLHRGFNEKLFF
cdr3_nt: TGCGCCAGCAGCTTCTTACACAGGGGCTTTAATGAAAAACTGTTTTTT